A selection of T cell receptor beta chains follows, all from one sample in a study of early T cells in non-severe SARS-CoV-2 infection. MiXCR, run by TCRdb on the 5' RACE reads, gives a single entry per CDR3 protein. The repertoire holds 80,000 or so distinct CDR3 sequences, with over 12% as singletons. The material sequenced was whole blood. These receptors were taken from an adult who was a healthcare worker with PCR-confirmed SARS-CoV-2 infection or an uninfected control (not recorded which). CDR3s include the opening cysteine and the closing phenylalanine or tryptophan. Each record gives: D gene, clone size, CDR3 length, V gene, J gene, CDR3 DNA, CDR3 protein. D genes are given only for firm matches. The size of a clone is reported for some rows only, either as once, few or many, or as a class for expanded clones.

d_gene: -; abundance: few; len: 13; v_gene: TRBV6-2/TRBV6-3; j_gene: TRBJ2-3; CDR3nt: TGTGCCAGCAGGGGCTCTAGCACAGATACGCAGTATTTT; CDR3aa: CASRGSSTDTQYF
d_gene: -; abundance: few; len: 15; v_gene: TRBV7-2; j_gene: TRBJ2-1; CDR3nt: TGTGCCAGCAGATTCCTTCCGGGACCCTACAATGAGCAGTTCTTC; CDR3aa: CASRFLPGPYNEQFF
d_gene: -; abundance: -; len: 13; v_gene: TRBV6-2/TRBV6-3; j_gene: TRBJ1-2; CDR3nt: TGTGCCAGCAGTTCCCCGGGGACGACTAGCTACACCTTC; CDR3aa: CASSSPGTTSYTF
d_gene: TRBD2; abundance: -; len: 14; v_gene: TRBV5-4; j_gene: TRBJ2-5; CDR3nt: TGTGCCAGCAGCTTAGCTAGCGGGGGTGAGACCCAGTACTTC; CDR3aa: CASSLASGGETQYF
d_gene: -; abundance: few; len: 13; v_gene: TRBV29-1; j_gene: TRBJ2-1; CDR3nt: TGCAGCGCCGCAGGTACCCGAGCCAATGAGCAGTTCTTC; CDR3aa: CSAAGTRANEQFF
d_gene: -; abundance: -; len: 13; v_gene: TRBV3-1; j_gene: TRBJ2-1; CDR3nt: TGTGCCAGCAGCACCCCGAGGGGCGATGAGCAGTTCTTC; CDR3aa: CASSTPRGDEQFF
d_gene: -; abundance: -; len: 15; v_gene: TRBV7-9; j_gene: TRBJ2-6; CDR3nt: TGTGCCAGCAGCAGAAGACAGGCTGGGGCCAACGTCCTGACTTTC; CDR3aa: CASSRRQAGANVLTF
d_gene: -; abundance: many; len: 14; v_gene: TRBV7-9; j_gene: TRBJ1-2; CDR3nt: TGTGCCAGCAGCTTGGCCGATCCTACTCGTGGCTACACCTTC; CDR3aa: CASSLADPTRGYTF
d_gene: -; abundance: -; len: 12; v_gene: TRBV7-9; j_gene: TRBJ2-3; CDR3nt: TGTGCCAGCAGCTTTGGAACCGAAGGGCAGTATTTT; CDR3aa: CASSFGTEGQYF
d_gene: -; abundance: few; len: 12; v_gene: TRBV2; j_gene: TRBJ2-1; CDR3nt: TGTGCCAACTGGGACCGAGACAATGAGCAGTTCTTC; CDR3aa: CANWDRDNEQFF
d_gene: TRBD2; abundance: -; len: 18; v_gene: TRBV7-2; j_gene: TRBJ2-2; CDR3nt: TGTGCCAGCAGCTTCGTTGGACTAGCGGGGGGCCCCACCGGGGAGCTGTTTTTT; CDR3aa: CASSFVGLAGGPTGELFF
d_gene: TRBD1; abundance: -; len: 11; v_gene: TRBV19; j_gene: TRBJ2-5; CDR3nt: TGTGCCACAAGACAGGGCGAGACCCAGTACTTC; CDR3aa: CATRQGETQYF
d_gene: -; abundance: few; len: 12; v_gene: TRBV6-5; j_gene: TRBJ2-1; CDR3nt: TGTGCCAGCAGTTACTCTGGCAATGAGCAGTTCTTC; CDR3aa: CASSYSGNEQFF
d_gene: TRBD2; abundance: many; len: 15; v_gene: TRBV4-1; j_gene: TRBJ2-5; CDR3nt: TGCGCCAGCAGCCGAGCTGGCGGGGGAGGAAAGACCCAGTACTTC; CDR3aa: CASSRAGGGGKTQYF
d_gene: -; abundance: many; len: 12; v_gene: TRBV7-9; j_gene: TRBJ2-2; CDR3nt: TGTGCCCCCGAAGGTGGAACCGGGGAGCTGTTTTTT; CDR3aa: CAPEGGTGELFF
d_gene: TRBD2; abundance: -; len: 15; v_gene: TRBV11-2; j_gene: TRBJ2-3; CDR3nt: TGTGCCAGCAGCAGGAGCGGGGGGTCCACAGATACGCAGTATTTT; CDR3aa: CASSRSGGSTDTQYF
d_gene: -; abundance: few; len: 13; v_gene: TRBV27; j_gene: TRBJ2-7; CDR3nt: TGTGCCAGCAGTTTCGGGCCGACCTACGAGCAGTACTTC; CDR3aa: CASSFGPTYEQYF
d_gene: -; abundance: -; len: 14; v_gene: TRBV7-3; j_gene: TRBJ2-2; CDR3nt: TGTGCCAGCAGTCTCCGCCCGAACACCGGGGAGCTGTTTTTT; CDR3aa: CASSLRPNTGELFF
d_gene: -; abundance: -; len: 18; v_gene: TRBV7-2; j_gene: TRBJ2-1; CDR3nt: TGTGCCAGCAGCTTCGGCGGGTACTTGCGGAGCTCCTACAATGAGCAGTTCTTC; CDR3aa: CASSFGGYLRSSYNEQFF
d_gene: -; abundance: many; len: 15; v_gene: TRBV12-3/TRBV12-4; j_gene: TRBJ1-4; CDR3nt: TGTGCCAGCAGTCTCGGACGGGTGATACGAGAAAAACTGTTTTTT; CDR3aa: CASSLGRVIREKLFF
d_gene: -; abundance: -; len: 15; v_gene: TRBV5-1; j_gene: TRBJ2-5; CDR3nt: TGCGCCAGCAGCTTGGCCAGACGGTACCAAGAGACCCAGTACTTC; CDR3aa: CASSLARRYQETQYF
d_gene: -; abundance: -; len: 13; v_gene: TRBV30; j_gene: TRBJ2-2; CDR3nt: TGTGCCTCCCCGGGGCGTCGTAGGGGGGAGCTGTTTTTT; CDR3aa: CASPGRRRGELFF
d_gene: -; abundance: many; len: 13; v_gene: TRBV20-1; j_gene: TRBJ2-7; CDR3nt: TGCAGTGCTAGATGGCGGAATACCTACGAGCAGTACTTC; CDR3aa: CSARWRNTYEQYF
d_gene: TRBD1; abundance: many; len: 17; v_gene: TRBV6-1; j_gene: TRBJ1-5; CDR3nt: TGTGCCAGCAGTGAATTCGTTCCGAGGGGGCGTAGTGGGCCCCAGCATTTT; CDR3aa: CASSEFVPRGRSGPQHF
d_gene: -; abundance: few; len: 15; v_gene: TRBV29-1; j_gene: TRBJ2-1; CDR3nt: TGCAGCGTTGAAGGCCTAACCCCCCCTTACAATGAGCAGTTCTTC; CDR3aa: CSVEGLTPPYNEQFF
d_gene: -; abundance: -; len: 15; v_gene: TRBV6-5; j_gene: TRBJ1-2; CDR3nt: TGTGCCAGCAGGAATCATCCCGGGACGGTCGTTGGCTACACCTTC; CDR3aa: CASRNHPGTVVGYTF
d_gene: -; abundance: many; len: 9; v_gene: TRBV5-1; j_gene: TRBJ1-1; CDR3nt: TGCGCCAGCCGGGTTCGAGCTTTCTTT; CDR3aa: CASRVRAFF
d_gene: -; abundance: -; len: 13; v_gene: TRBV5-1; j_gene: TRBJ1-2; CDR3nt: TGCGCCAGCAGCTCTCAGGGATTGAATGGCTACACCTTC; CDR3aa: CASSSQGLNGYTF
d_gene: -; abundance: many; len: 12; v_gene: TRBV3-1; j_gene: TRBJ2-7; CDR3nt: TGTGCCAGCAGCCAAGGTCCGCGCGAGCAGTACTTC; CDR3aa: CASSQGPREQYF
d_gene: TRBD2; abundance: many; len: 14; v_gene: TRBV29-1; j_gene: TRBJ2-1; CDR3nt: TGCAGCGTGGTGGGACTAGCGGACTACAATGAGCAGTTCTTC; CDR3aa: CSVVGLADYNEQFF
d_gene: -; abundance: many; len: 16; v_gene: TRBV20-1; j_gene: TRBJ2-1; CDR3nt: TGCAGTGCTAGAGATACCCAGAGGAGGGGCTACAATGAGCAGTTCTTC; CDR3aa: CSARDTQRRGYNEQFF
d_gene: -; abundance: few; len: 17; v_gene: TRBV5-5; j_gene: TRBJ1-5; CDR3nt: TGTGCCAGCAGCCTCTCCTCGCGGGGTAGAAACAATCAGCCCCAGCATTTT; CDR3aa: CASSLSSRGRNNQPQHF
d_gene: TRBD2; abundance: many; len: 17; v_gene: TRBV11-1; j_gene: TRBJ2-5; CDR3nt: TGTGCCAGCAGCTCCTGGCGAAGCGGGGGTCTACAAGAGACCCAGTACTTC; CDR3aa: CASSSWRSGGLQETQYF
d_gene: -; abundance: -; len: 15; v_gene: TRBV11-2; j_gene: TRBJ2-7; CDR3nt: TGTGCCAGCAGCTTAGGGGCAGGGGCCCTCTACGAGCAGTACTTC; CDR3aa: CASSLGAGALYEQYF
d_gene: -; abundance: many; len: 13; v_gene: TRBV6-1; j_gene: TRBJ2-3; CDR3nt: TGTGCCAGCAGTGGGCTAGACCCAGATACGCAGTATTTT; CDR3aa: CASSGLDPDTQYF
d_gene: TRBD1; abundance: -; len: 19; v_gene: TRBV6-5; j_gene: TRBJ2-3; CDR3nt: TGTGCCAGCAGTTACCGGTCGGGACAGGCCATTCTAGGCACAGATACGCAGTATTTT; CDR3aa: CASSYRSGQAILGTDTQYF
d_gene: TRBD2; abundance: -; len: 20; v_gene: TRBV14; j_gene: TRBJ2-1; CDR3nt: TGTGCCAGCAGCCCACGCGGGGGTAGCGGGGGGGCCTCGTCCTACAATGAGCAGTTCTTC; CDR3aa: CASSPRGGSGGASSYNEQFF
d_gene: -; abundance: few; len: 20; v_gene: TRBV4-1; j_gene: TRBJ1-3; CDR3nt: TGCGCCAGCAGCCGTTTTGGTGGCGAAGGAACCTTTAAGTCGGGAAACACCATATATTTT; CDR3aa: CASSRFGGEGTFKSGNTIYF
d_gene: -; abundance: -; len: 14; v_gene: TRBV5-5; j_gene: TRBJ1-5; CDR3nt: TGTGCCAGCAGCTTGGGGTGGGGGAGTCAGCCCCAGCATTTT; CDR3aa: CASSLGWGSQPQHF
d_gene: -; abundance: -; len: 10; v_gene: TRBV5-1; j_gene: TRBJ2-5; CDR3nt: TGCGCCAGCAAAGGGGAGACCCAGTACTTC; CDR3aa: CASKGETQYF
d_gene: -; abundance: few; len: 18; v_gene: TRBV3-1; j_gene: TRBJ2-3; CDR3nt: TGTGCCAGCAGCCAAGATGAGAACAGCGCCCCTGGCACAGATACGCAGTATTTT; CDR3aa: CASSQDENSAPGTDTQYF
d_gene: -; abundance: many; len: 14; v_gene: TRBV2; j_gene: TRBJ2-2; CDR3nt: TGTGCCAGCAGAGATACAGGGTATCCCGGGGAGCTGTTTTTT; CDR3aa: CASRDTGYPGELFF
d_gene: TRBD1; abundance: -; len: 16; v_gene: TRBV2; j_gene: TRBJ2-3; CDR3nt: TGTGCCAGCAGTACGGAGGACAGGGCCAACACAGATACGCAGTATTTT; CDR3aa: CASSTEDRANTDTQYF
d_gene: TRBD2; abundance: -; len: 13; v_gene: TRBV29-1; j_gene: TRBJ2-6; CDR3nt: TGCAGCGTTGGGGAGGGTGGGGCCAACGTCCTGACTTTC; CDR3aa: CSVGEGGANVLTF
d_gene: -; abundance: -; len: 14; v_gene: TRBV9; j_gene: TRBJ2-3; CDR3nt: TGTGCCAGCAGCGTATCACGAGGCACAGATACGCAGTATTTT; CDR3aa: CASSVSRGTDTQYF
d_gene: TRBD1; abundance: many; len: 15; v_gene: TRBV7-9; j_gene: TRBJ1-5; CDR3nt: TGTGCCAGCAGCCGAACCGGGACAGGGAGCCAGCCCCAGCATTTT; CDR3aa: CASSRTGTGSQPQHF
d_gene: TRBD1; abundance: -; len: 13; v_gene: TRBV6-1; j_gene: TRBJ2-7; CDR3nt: TGTGCCAGCAGTATCGGACAGGGAAGGGAGCAGTACTTC; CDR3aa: CASSIGQGREQYF
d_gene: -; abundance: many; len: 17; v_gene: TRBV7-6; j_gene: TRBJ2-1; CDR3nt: TGTGCCAGCAGCTTAGCAACAGACTCGAGCTCCTACAATGAGCAGTTCTTC; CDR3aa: CASSLATDSSSYNEQFF
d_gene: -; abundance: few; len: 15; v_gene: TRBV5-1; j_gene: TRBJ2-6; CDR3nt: TGCGCCAGCAGCTTGGACAAAACCGGGGCCAACGTCCTGACTTTC; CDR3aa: CASSLDKTGANVLTF
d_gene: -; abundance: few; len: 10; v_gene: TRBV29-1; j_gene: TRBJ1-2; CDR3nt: TGCAGCGTAGCAGGGGATGGCTACACCTTC; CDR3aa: CSVAGDGYTF
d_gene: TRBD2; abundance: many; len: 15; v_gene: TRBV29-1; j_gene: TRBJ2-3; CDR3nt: TGCAGCGTTAATAGCGGGGGGGCTCGCACAGATACGCAGTATTTT; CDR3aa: CSVNSGGARTDTQYF